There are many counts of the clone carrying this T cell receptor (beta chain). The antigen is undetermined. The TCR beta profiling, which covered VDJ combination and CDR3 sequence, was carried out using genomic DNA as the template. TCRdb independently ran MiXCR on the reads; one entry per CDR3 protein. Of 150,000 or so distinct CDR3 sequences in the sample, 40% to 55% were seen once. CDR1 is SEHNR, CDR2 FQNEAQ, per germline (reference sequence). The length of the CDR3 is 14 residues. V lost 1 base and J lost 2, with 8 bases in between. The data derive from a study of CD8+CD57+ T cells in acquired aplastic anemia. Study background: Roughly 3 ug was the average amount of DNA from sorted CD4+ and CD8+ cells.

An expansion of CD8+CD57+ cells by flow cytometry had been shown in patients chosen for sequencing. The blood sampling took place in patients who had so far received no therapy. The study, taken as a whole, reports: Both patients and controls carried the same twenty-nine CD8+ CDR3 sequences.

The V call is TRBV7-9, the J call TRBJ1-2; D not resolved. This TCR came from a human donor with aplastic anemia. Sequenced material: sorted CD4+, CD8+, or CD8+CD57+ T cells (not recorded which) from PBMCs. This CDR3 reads CASSLGPGNYGYTF. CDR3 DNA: TGTGCCAGCAGCTTAGGACCAGGCAACTATGGCTACACCTTC. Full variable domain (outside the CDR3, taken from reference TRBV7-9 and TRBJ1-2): DTGVSQNPRHKITKRGQNVTFRCDPISEHNRLYWYRQTLGQGPEFLTYFQNEAQLEKSRLLSDRFSAERPKGSFSTLEIQRTEQGDSAMYLCASSLGPGNYGYTFGSGTRLTVV.